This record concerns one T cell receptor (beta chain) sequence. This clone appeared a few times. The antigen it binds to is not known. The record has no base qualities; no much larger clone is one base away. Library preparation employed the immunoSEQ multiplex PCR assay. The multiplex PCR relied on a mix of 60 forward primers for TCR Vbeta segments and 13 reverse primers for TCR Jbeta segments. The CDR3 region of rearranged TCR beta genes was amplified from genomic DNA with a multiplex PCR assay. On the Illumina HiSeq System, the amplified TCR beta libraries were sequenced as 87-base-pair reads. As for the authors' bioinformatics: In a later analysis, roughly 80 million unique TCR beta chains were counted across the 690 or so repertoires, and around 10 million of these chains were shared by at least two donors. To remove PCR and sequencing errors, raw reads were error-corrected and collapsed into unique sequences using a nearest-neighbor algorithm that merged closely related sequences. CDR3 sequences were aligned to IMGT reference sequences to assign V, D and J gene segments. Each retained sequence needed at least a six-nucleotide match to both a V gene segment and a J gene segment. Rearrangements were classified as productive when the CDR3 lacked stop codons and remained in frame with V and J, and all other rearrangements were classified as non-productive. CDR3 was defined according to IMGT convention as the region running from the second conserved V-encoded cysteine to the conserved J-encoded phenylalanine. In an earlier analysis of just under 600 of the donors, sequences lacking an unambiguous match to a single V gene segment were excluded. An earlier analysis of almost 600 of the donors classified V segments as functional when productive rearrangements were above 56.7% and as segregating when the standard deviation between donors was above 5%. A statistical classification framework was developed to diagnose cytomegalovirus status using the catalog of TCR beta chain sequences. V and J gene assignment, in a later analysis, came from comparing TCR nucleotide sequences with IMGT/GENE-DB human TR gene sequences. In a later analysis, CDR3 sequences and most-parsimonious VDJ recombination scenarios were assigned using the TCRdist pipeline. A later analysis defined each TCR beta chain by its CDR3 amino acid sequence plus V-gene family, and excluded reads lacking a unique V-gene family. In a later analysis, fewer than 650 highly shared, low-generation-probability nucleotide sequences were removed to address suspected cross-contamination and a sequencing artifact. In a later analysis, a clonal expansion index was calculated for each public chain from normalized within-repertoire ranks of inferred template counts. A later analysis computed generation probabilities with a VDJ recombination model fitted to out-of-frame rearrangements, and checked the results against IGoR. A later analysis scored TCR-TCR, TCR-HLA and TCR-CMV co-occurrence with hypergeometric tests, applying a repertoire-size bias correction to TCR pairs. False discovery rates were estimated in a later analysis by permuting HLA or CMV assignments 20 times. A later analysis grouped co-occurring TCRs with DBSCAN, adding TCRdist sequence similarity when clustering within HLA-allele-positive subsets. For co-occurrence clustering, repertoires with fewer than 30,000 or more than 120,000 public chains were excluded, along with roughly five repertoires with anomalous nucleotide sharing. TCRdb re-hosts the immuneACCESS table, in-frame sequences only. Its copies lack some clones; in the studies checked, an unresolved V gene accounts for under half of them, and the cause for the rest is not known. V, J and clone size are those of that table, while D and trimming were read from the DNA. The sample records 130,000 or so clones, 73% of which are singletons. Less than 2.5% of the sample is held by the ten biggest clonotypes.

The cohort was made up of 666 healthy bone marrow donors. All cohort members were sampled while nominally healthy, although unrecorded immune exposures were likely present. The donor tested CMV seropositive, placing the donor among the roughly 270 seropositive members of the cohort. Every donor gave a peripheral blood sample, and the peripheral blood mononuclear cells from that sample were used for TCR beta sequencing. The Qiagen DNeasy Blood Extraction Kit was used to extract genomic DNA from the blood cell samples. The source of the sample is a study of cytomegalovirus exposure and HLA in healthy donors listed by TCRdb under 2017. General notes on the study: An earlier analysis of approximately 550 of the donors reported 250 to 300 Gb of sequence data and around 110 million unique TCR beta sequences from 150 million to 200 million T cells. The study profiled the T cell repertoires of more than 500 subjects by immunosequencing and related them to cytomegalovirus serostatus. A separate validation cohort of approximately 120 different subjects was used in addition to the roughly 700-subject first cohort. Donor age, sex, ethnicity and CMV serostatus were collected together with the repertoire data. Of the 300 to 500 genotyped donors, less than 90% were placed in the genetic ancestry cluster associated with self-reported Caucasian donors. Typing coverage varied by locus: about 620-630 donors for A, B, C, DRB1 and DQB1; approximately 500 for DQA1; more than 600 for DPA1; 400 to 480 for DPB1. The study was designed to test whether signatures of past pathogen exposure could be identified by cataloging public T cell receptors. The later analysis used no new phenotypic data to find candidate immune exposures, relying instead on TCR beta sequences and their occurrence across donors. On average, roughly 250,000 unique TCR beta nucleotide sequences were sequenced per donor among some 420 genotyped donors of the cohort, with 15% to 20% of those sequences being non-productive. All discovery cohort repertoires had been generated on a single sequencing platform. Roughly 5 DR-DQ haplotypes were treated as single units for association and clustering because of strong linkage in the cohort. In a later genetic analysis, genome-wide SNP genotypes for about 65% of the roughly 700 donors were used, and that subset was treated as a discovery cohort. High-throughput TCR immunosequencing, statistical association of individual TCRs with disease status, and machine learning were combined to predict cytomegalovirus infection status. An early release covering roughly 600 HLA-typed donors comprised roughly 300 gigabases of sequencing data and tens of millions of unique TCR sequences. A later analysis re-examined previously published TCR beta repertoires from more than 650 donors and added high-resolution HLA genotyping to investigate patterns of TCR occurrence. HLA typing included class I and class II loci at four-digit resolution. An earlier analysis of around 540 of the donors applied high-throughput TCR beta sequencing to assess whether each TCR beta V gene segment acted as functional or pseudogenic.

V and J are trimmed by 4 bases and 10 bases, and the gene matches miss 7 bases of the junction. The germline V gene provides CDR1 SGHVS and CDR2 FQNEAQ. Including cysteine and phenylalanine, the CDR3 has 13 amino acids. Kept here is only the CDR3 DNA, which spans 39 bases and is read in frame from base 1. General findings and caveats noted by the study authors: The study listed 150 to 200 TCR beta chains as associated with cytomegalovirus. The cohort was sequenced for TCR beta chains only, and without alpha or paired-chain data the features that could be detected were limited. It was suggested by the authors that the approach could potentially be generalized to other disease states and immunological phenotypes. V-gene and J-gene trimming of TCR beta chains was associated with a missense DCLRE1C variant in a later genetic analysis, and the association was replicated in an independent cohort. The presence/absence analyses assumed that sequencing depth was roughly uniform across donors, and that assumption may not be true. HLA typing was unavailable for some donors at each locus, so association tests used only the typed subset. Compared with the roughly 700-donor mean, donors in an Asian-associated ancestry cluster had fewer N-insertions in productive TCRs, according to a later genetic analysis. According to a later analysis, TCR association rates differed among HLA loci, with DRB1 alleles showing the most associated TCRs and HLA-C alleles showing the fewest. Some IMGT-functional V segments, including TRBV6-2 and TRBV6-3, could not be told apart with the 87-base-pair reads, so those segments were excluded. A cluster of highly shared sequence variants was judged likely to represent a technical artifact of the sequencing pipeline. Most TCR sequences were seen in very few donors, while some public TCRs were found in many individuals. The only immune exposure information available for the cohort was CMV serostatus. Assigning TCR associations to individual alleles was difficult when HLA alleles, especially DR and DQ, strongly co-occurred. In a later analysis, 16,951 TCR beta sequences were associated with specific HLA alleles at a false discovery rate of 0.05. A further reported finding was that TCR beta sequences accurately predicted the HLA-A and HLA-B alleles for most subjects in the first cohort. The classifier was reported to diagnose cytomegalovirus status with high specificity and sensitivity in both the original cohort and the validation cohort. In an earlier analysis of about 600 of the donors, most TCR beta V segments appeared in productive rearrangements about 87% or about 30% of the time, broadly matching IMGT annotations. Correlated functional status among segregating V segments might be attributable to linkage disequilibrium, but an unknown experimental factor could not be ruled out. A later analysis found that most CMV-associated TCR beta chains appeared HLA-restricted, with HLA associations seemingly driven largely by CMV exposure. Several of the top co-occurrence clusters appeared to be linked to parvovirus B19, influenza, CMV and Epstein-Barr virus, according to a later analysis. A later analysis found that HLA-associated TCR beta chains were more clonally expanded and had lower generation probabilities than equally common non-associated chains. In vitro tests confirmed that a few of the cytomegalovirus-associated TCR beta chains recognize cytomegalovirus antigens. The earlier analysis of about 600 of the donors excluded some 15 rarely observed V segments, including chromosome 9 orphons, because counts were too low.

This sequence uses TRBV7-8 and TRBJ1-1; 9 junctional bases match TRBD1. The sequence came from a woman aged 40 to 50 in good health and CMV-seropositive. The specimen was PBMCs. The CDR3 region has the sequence CASSSTGTGTAFF. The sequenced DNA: TGTGCCAGCAGCTCCACCGGGACAGGGACAGCTTTCTTT.